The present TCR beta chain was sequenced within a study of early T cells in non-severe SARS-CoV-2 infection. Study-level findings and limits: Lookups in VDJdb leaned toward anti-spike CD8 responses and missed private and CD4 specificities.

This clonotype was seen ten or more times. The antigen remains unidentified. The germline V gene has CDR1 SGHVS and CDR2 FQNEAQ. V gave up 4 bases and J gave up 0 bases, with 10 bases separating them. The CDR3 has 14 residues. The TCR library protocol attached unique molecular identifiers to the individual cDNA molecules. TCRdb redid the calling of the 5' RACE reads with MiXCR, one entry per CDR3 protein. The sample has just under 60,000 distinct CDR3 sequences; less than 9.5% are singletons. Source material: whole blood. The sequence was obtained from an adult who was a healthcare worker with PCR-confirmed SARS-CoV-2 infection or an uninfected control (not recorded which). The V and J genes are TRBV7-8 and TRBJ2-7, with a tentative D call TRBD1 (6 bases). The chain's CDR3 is CASSSHRASYEQYF. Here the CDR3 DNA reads TGTGCCAGCAGCTCCCACAGGGCCTCCTACGAGCAGTACTTC.